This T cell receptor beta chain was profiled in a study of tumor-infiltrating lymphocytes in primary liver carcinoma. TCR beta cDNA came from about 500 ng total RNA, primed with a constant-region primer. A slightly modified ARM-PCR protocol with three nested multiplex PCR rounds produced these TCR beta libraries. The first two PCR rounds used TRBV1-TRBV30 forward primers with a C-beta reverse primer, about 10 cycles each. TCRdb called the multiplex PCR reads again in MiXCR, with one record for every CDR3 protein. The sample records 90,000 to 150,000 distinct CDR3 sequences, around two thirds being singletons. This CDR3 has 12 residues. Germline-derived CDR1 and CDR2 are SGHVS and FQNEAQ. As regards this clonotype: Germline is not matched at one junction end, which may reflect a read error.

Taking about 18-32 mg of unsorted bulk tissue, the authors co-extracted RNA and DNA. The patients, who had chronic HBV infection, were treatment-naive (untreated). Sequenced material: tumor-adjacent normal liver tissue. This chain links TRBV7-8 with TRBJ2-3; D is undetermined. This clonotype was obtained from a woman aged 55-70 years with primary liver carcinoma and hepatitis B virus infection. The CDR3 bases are TGTACCAGCAGCGACGGCATAGATACGCAGTATTTT. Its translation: CTSSDGIDTQYF.